This T cell receptor (beta chain) was observed in a study of cytomegalovirus exposure and HLA in healthy donors. For this clone: Its antigen remains unidentified.

Whole-study results and caveats: In vitro work confirmed that three CMV-associated chains recognize CMV antigens.

Amplification used 60 Vbeta primers and 13 Jbeta primers. Profiling relied on immunoSEQ multiplex PCR, and the TCRdb table lists in-frame clones only, not all of them. This sample has around 200,000 clones, with over 60% found just once. This CDR3 contains 12 residues. The V and J ends lost 5 bases and 9 bases, in that order; junction bases with no gene match: 4. Germline loops: CDR1 SGHTA, CDR2 FQGTGA. The sequenced sample consisted of PBMCs. This chain connects TRBV7-3 to TRBJ2-1; 7 nucleotides match TRBD1. The TCR originated in a man aged 35-49 years in good health and CMV-seronegative. Here the CDR3 reads CASSAQGSEQFF. For the CDR3, the DNA is TGTGCCAGCAGCGCACAGGGGAGTGAGCAGTTCTTC.